Below, 31 T cell receptor beta chains from the same sample are listed, as sequenced in a study of monozygotic twins with inflammatory bowel disease. Each CDR3 protein gets one entry in TCRdb, which reprocessed the 5' RACE reads and gives no DNA. This sample's table has approximately 340,000 distinct CDR3 sequences. The sample taken for sequencing was blood. The receptors come from a human donor with ulcerative colitis or Crohn's disease, or a healthy co-twin of an affected twin (not recorded which).

This chain uses TRBV20-1 with TRBJ2-5; TCRdb designates TRBD2, a call that cannot be tested without DNA. From germline, CDR1 is DFQATT and CDR2 SNEGSKA (reference sequence). This CDR3 has 19 residues. CDR3 region: CSASRYGTSGRGERETQYF.

The V gene is TRBV5-1, the J gene TRBJ2-3; the TRBD2 assignment by TCRdb is unverifiable without DNA. From germline, CDR1 is SGHRS and CDR2 YFSETQ. The CDR3 totals 16 residues. The CDR3 sequence: CASSSVEDPRTDTQYF.

The chain carries TRBV4-3 and TRBJ2-1; TCRdb gives TRBD1 as the D gene, but with no DNA this cannot be confirmed. Germline lookup yields CDR1 LGHNA and CDR2 YSLEER. This CDR3 has 15 amino acids. This chain's CDR3 is CASSQEGGGRNEQFF.

This chain joins TRBV7-9 and TRBJ2-3; checking the TCRdb D call of TRBD2 is not possible without DNA. The CDR3 covers 16 residues. CDR1 and CDR2 (germline): SEHNR, FQNEAQ (reference sequence). The CDR3 sequence is CASSPPTSGGAYMQYF. Together with reference TRBV7-9 and TRBJ2-3, the CDR3 gives the full variable domain: DTGVSQNPRHKITKRGQNVTFRCDPISEHNRLYWYRQTLGQGPEFLTYFQNEAQLEKSRLLSDRFSAERPKGSFSTLEIQRTEQGDSAMYLCASSPPTSGGAYMQYFGPGTRLTVL.

V usage is TRBV5-1 and J usage is TRBJ2-3. The CDR3 spans 14 residues. Germline CDR1 is SGHRS and CDR2 is YFSETQ. CDR3: CASSLGIVEYTQYF. Full variable domain (rest looked up from reference TRBV5-1 and TRBJ2-3): KAGVTQTPRYLIKTRGQQVTLSCSPISGHRSVSWYQQTPGQGLQFLFEYFSETQRNKGNFPGRFSGRQFSNSRSEMNVSTLELGDSALYLCASSLGIVEYTQYFGPGTRLTVL.

The CDR3 is CASSAQGKQYF. This chain links TRBV28 with TRBJ2-7; TCRdb designates TRBD1, a call that cannot be tested without DNA. This CDR3 comprises 11 residues. CDR1 MDHEN and CDR2 SYDVKM come from the germline V gene.

The chain couples TRBV4-3 to TRBJ2-1; the D gene TCRdb calls, TRBD2, cannot be checked with no DNA. The CDR3 sequence is 18 residues long. Germline values: CDR1 LGHNA, CDR2 YSLEER. The CDR3: CASSHEIAGGTSYNEQFF.

V usage is TRBV11-3 and J usage is TRBJ1-1. Germline assignment: CDR1 SGHNT and CDR2 YENEEA. The CDR3 extends over 13 amino acids. The CDR3 protein is CASSLSRVTEAFF. The full variable domain, with the rest looked up from reference TRBV11-3 and TRBJ1-1, is EAGVVQSPRYKIIEKKQPVAFWCNPISGHNTLYWYLQNLGQGPELLIRYENEEAVDDSQLPKDRFSAERLKGVDSTLKIQPAELGDSAVYLCASSLSRVTEAFFGQGTRLTVV.

The chain couples TRBV7-9 to TRBJ1-1. Germline V gene lookup returns CDR1 SEHNR and CDR2 FQNEAQ (reference sequence). CDR3 length equals 11 residues. CDR3: CASSAGTEAFF.

The chain recombines TRBV12-3 or TRBV12-4 with TRBJ1-5; TCRdb returns TRBD1, unconfirmable since there is no DNA. CDR3 size: 16 residues. CDR3 amino acids: CASSPPLTGGGQPQHF.

The gene calls are TRBV5-1 and TRBJ2-3; TCRdb proposes TRBD2, but this gene call is untestable without DNA. The CDR3 spans 16 residues. CDR1 is SGHRS, CDR2 YFSETQ, per germline. The CDR3 reads CASSSGLGASTDTQYF.

The rearrangement joins TRBV5-1 to TRBJ2-2. In germline, CDR1 is SGHRS, CDR2 YFSETQ. The CDR3 consists of 15 residues. CDR3: CASRESGLNTGELFF.

V is TRBV5-4 and J is TRBJ2-7; TCRdb gives TRBD2 as the D gene, but with no DNA this cannot be confirmed. The germline V gene encodes CDR1 SGHNT and CDR2 YYREEE (reference sequence). CDR3 size: 14 residues. CDR3 sequence reads: CASSEGQVVQGLLF. The full variable domain, completed using reference TRBV5-4 and TRBJ2-7, is ETGVTQSPTHLIKTRGQQVTLRCSSQSGHNTVSWYQQALGQGPQFIFQYYREEENGRGNFPPRFSGLQFPNYSSELNVNALELDDSALYLCASSEGQVVQGLLFGPGTRLTVT.

The chain links TRBV24-1 to TRBJ2-2. The CDR3 length is 14 residues. The germline CDR1 and CDR2 sequences are KGHDR and SFDVKD. CDR3 region: CATSLSGDTGELFF.

The chain links TRBV5-1 to TRBJ1-2. CDR3 length: 16 amino acids. In germline, CDR1 is SGHRS, CDR2 YFSETQ. CDR3 sequence: CASSSTPSHGNYGYTF.

The chain has TRBV5-1 and TRBJ2-1; the TRBD2 assignment by TCRdb is unverifiable without DNA. This CDR3 has 16 residues. In germline, CDR1 is SGHRS, CDR2 YFSETQ. The chain's CDR3 is CASMGTSGSPYNEQFF.

The J gene is TRBJ2-1, the V gene TRBV5-1; TCRdb's D call of TRBD2 is untestable without DNA. CDR1 and CDR2 from the germline V gene are SGHRS and YFSETQ. The CDR3 spans 19 residues. CDR3 protein: CASSLTPPGTSGNYNEQFF. The full variable domain, in which reference TRBV5-1 and TRBJ2-1 provide the parts outside the CDR3, is KAGVTQTPRYLIKTRGQQVTLSCSPISGHRSVSWYQQTPGQGLQFLFEYFSETQRNKGNFPGRFSGRQFSNSRSEMNVSTLELGDSALYLCASSLTPPGTSGNYNEQFFGPGTRLTVL.

Here the CDR3 reads CASSRVGGLGPETQYF. The chain joins TRBV9 to TRBJ2-5; TCRdb designates TRBD1, a call that cannot be tested without DNA. The length of the CDR3 is 16 residues. The germline gives CDR1 SGDLS, CDR2 YYNGEE. Together with reference TRBV9 and TRBJ2-5, the CDR3 gives the full variable domain: DSGVTQTPKHLITATGQRVTLRCSPRSGDLSVYWYQQSLDQGLQFLIQYYNGEERAKGNILERFSAQQFPDLHSELNLSSLELGDSALYFCASSRVGGLGPETQYFGPGTRLLVL.

V and J are TRBV7-8 and TRBJ2-3; TCRdb's D call, TRBD1, is unchecked because there is no DNA. The CDR3 length is 12 residues. CDR1 is SGHVS and CDR2 is FQNEAQ in the germline V gene. CDR3 in amino acids: CASTSPGDTQYF.

The rearrangement joins TRBV7-8 to TRBJ2-5; checking the TCRdb D call of TRBD1 is not possible without DNA. Germline V CDR1 and CDR2: SGHVS, FQNEAQ. The CDR3 spans 14 residues. CDR3 protein: CASSFHGTVGTQYF.

The chain has TRBV6-1 and TRBJ2-2; TCRdb gives TRBD1 as the D gene, but with no DNA this cannot be confirmed. The CDR3 loop spans 14 amino acids. Germline V lookup: CDR1 MNHNS, CDR2 SASEGT. CDR3 residues: CASIKHRGTGELFF.

V and J are TRBV4-3 and TRBJ1-2. Looked up from germline, CDR1 is LGHNA and CDR2 is YSLEER. The CDR3 contains 15 residues. The CDR3 protein is CASSQGRINNYGYTF.

The genes are TRBV7-3 and TRBJ2-2; the D call of TRBD2 rests on TCRdb alone, since no DNA is present to check it. Germline V gives CDR1 SGHTA, CDR2 FQGTGA. This CDR3 spans 18 amino acids. CDR3 loop: CASSSSGLALTNTGELFF.

The chain employs TRBV7-2 and TRBJ2-7; TCRdb lists TRBD2, though no DNA is available to test this call. This CDR3 comprises 16 residues. Per germline, CDR1 SGHTA and CDR2 FQGNSA. The CDR3 sequence is CASSGTSGMDAYEQYF. Filled out from reference TRBV7-2 and TRBJ2-7, the complete variable domain reads GAGVSQSPSNKVTEKGKDVELRCDPISGHTALYWYRQSLGQGLEFLIYFQGNSAPDKSGLPSDRFSAERTGGSVSTLTIQRTQQEDSAVYLCASSGTSGMDAYEQYFGPGTRLTVT.

The CDR3 loop is CASSPTGSGDEQYF. The rearrangement uses TRBV7-6 and TRBJ2-7. Germline V gene sequence: CDR1 SGHVS, CDR2 FNYEAQ. The CDR3 totals 14 residues.

The chain links TRBV5-1 to TRBJ1-2; TCRdb designates TRBD1, a call that cannot be tested without DNA. The CDR3 sequence is 14 residues long. The germline V gene has CDR1 SGHRS and CDR2 YFSETQ. The CDR3 region is CASSLTPGEYGYTF. Looking up the rest from reference TRBV5-1 and TRBJ1-2 gives the full variable domain: KAGVTQTPRYLIKTRGQQVTLSCSPISGHRSVSWYQQTPGQGLQFLFEYFSETQRNKGNFPGRFSGRQFSNSRSEMNVSTLELGDSALYLCASSLTPGEYGYTFGSGTRLTVV.

This chain joins TRBV28 and TRBJ2-7. From germline, CDR1 is MDHEN and CDR2 SYDVKM. This CDR3 region has 12 residues. The CDR3 region is CASSLKIGEQYF.

The chain recombines TRBV5-5 with TRBJ1-2. The length of the CDR3 is 14 residues. Germline assignment: CDR1 SGHKS and CDR2 YYEKEE (reference sequence). The CDR3 here is CASSLSRANYGYTF.

The chain recombines TRBV6-1 with TRBJ1-2; TCRdb returns TRBD1, unconfirmable since there is no DNA. CDR3 length: 14 amino acids. Germline V CDR1 and CDR2: MNHNS, SASEGT. CDR3: CASSPRGTDYGYTF.

V and J are TRBV18 and TRBJ2-3; the D call of TRBD2 rests on TCRdb alone, since no DNA is present to check it. The V gene's germline CDR1 is KGHSH and CDR2 LQKENI. There are 17 residues in the CDR3. The CDR3 reads CASSLTSGALSTDTQYF. The variable domain in full, completed from reference TRBV18 and TRBJ2-3, reads NAGVMQNPRHLVRRRGQEARLRCSPMKGHSHVYWYRQLPEEGLKFMVYLQKENIIDESGMPKERFSAEFPKEGPSILRIQQVVRGDSAAYFCASSLTSGALSTDTQYFGPGTRLTVL.

The chain employs TRBV5-1 and TRBJ2-2; the TCRdb call, TRBD1, lacks DNA for checking. Germline lookup yields CDR1 SGHRS and CDR2 YFSETQ. The CDR3 is 13 amino acids. The CDR3 protein is CACTRGATGELFF.